This is a list of T cell receptor beta chains from one sample in a study of blood T cell repertoires in COVID-19. This table comes from immunoSEQ multiplex PCR, and its TCRdb copy is limited to in-frame clones, with some not included. The sample has about 210,000 clones, roughly four fifths seen once; the top ten hold approximately 12%. Input material: peripheral blood. The receptors here all came from a woman in her thirties or forties with acute or convalescent COVID-19. Each CDR3 is given with its conserved first and last residue. The order of the fields is J gene, D gene, V gene, clone size, CDR3 protein, CDR3 DNA. The D gene is left open where the match is weak. Clone sizes are given selectively: once, few, many, or a class where the clone is expanded.

TRBJ2-3,TRBD1,TRBV11-1,few,CASSPRTGEGADTQYF,TGTGCCAGCAGCCCCCGGACAGGGGAAGGTGCAGATACGCAGTATTTT
TRBJ2-1,TRBD2,TRBV5-5,.,CASSPLAGAYNEQFF,TGTGCCAGCAGCCCCTTGGCGGGGGCCTACAATGAGCAGTTCTTC
TRBJ2-2,TRBD1,TRBV19,.,CASSQGAGGELFF,TGTGCCAGTAGTCAGGGGGCTGGCGGGGAGCTGTTTTTT
TRBJ2-1,.,TRBV4-3,few,CASSQDEGTSYNEQFF,TGCGCCAGCAGCCAAGACGAAGGGACTTCATACAATGAGCAGTTCTTC
TRBJ1-6,TRBD1,TRBV25-1,.,CASGKTGDNSPLHF,TGTGCCAGCGGGAAGACAGGGGACAATTCACCCCTCCACTTT
TRBJ2-1,TRBD2,TRBV9,.,CASSSRGGSSGGTYNEQFF,TGTGCCAGCAGCTCCCGCGGTGGGTCTAGCGGGGGGACTTACAATGAGCAGTTCTTC
TRBJ1-4,TRBD1,TRBV2,once,CASNRQGGGEKLFF,TGTGCCAGCAACCGACAGGGAGGAGGGGAAAAACTGTTTTTT
TRBJ1-2,TRBD1,TRBV7-6,.,CASSLVRGNGYTF,TGTGCCAGCAGCTTAGTCAGGGGGAATGGCTACACCTTC
TRBJ1-4,.,TRBV4-1,.,CASNRGNEKLFF,TGCGCCAGCAATCGAGGGAATGAAAAACTGTTTTTT
TRBJ2-5,TRBD2,TRBV7-2,once,CASSLGLAGGETQYF,TGTGCCAGCAGCTTAGGGCTAGCGGGAGGAGAGACCCAGTACTTC
TRBJ2-7,.,TRBV15,.,CATSSSVYDSYEQYF,TGTGCCACCAGCAGCAGCGTCTATGACTCCTACGAGCAGTACTTC
TRBJ2-5,.,TRBV10-3,.,CATRSTRGNQETQYF,TGTGCCACCCGATCCACAAGGGGCAACCAAGAGACCCAGTACTTC
TRBJ1-3,.,TRBV10-1,.,CASKGLFYF,TGCGCCAGCAAGGGGCTCTTTTATTTT
TRBJ2-4,TRBD2,TRBV19,.,CASSPSGRSGRPQKAKNIQYF,TGTGCCAGTAGCCCCTCCGGGCGTAGCGGGAGGCCCCAAAAAGCCAAAAACATTCAGTACTTC
TRBJ1-2,.,TRBV10-3,.,CAISDLRAPSNYGYTF,TGTGCCATCAGTGATCTCAGGGCCCCTTCAAACTATGGCTACACCTTC
TRBJ2-6,.,TRBV5-4,many,CASSLDLSSGANVLTF,TGTGCCAGCAGCTTGGACCTGAGCTCTGGGGCCAACGTCCTGACTTTC